This T cell receptor beta chain stems from a study of PD-L1 blockade in urothelial cancer. On the study more broadly: After treatment start, blood was analyzed at 3 weeks (second dose) and at 6 weeks. Per blood sample, T cells had a median of roughly 150,000.

The time point here: pretreatment peripheral blood. Here immunoSEQ multiplex PCR was the method, and the copy in TCRdb shows in-frame clones only, minus some. The sample records around 63,000 clones, 81% being singletons. On this clone: The target antigen is unknown.

Germline CDR1 and CDR2: SQVTM and ANQGSEA. With 2 bases clipped from V and 3 bases from J, the junction kept 7 bases outside the gene matches. CDR3 length: 16 amino acids. Study findings and constraints: Blood clones associated with the tumor expanded more at 3 weeks in durable-benefit patients.

This clonotype was obtained from a man aged 65 to 85 with urothelial cancer. The V call is TRBV29-1, the J call TRBJ2-3; TRBD1 agrees at 11 bases. The specimen comprised PBMCs, sampled around atezolizumab (anti-PD-L1) treatment. The CDR3 here is CSVERGTGGSTDTQYF. In nucleotides, the CDR3 is TGCAGCGTTGAACGAGGGACAGGGGGATCGACAGATACGCAGTATTTT.